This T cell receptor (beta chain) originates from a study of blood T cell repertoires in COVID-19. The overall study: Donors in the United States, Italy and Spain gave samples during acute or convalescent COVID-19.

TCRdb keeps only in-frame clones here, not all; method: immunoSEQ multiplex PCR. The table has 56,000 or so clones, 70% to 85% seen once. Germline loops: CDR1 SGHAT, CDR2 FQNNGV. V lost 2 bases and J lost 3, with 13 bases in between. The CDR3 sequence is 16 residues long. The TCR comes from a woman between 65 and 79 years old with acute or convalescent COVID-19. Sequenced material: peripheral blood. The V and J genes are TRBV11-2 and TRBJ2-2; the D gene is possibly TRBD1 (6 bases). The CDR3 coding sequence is TGTGCCAGCAGCTTACAATGGGGGCTCGACACCGGGGAGCTGTTTTTT. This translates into CASSLQWGLDTGELFF.